In this sample, the clone carrying this T cell receptor beta chain turned up many times. Its matching antigen is unknown. The sample originates from a study of early T cells in non-severe SARS-CoV-2 infection. The overall study: Sequencing of bulk RNA from unsorted whole blood was done, without chain pairing. Study-level findings and limits: Lookups in VDJdb leaned toward anti-spike CD8 responses and missed private and CD4 specificities.

Individual cDNA molecules each received unique molecular identifiers attached to them. MiXCR, applied by TCRdb to the 5' RACE reads, yields one record per CDR3 protein. Counted here are 90,000 to 120,000 distinct CDR3 sequences, 11% occurring once; the ten biggest clones make up about 8%. V shed 7 bases and J shed 7 bases, with 14 bases lying between them. This CDR3 spans 12 amino acids. Germline loops: CDR1 ENHRY, CDR2 SYGVKD. The sequencing input was whole blood. The origin of this receptor is an adult who was a healthcare worker with PCR-confirmed SARS-CoV-2 infection or an uninfected control (not recorded which). The V gene is TRBV10-3, the J gene TRBJ2-7; D is undetermined. The CDR3 DNA follows: TGTGCCATCATGGGCTTCACTGAGGAGCAGTACTTC. Translating it yields CAIMGFTEEQYF.